This T cell receptor beta chain came from a study of patients and donors after allogeneic stem cell transplantation. TCRdb used MiXCR to reprocess the RT-PCR reads, holding one entry per CDR3 protein. The table has approximately 7,600 distinct CDR3 sequences, around a tenth seen once. The source is a human donor who was either an allogeneic HSCT recipient or a stem cell or donor lymphocyte infusion donor (not recorded which). It is not recorded whose cells these are; they may come from a transplant donor. The sequencing input was blood, either unsorted or a sorted T cell fraction (not recorded which).

Here the CDR3 DNA reads TGCGCCAGCAGCCAAGCCATAAGCTCCTACAATGAGCAGTTCTTC. Residues: CASSQAISSYNEQFF. The rearrangement joins TRBV4-1 to TRBJ2-1, with unresolved D. Trimming left V 1 base short and J 0 bases short, with 7 bases between. Germline CDR1 and CDR2: MGHRA and YSYEKL. The CDR3 runs 15 residues.